A single sample is the source of the 3 T cell receptor beta chains below, sequenced in a study of OX40 agonist ivuxolimab in advanced cancers. Assay: immunoSEQ multiplex PCR; the TCRdb copy retains only in-frame clones and omits some. Of 65,000 to 95,000 clones in the sample, approximately 92% were seen once. Sample: CD4+ or CD8+ T cells sorted from blood, taken in a trial of the OX40 agonist ivuxolimab. These receptors were collected from an adult with an advanced solid tumor such as melanoma, head and neck, liver or kidney cancer.

CDR3 protein: CASSAPGRSNEKLFF. The CDR3 nucleotides are TGTGCCAGCAGTGCCCCGGGACGTAGTAATGAAAAACTGTTTTTT. The chain recombines TRBV28 with TRBJ1-4, with D tentatively TRBD1 (5 bases). The germline gives CDR1 MDHEN, CDR2 SYDVKM. Trimming removed 5 bases at V and 4 bases at J, with 14 bases between. The CDR3 runs 15 residues.

The chain couples TRBV11-2 to TRBJ1-2; D gene ambiguous. Germline V gene data show CDR1 as SGHAT and CDR2 as FQNNGV. The CDR3 length is 13 residues. V was cut by 5 bases and J by 3 bases, with 10 bases left in between. The CDR3 spells CASSEDGYYGYTF. Here the CDR3 DNA reads TGTGCCAGCAGCGAAGACGGATACTATGGCTACACCTTC. The complete variable domain, with remaining parts taken from reference TRBV11-2 and TRBJ1-2, reads EAGVAQSPRYKIIEKRQSVAFWCNPISGHATLYWYQQILGQGPKLLIQFQNNGVVDDSQLPKDRFSAERLKGVDSTLKIQPAKLEDSAVYLCASSEDGYYGYTFGSGTRLTVV.

The sample holds a few counts of this clone. This chain connects TRBV2 to TRBJ1-2; D unclear. The germline V gene has CDR1 SNHLY and CDR2 FYNNEI. The CDR3 covers 14 residues. The germline V and J ends were trimmed by 2 bases and 4 bases, with 11 bases remaining between them. CDR3 sequence (DNA): TGTGCCAGCAGTGAAAGGCAGGCGTCCTATGGCTACACCTTC. Encoded protein: CASSERQASYGYTF.